The clone carrying this TCR beta chain was recorded once. This sample stems from a study of blood T cell repertoires in COVID-19. Study-wide context: The United States, Italy and Spain provided the acute and convalescent COVID-19 samples. From T cells, B-cell-depleted T cells, or PBMCs came the material, which was cDNA or gDNA.

V shed 4 bases, J shed 4 bases, and the junction held 6 bases outside the gene matches. The length of the CDR3 is 15 residues. Germline CDR1 reads MRHNA; CDR2 reads SNTAGT. Per the original data handling: Quantification of nucleated cells was approximated via reference gene primer amplification. Assay used: immunoSEQ multiplex PCR; TCRdb lists only in-frame clones, some missing. The DNA gave D and trimming, while V, J and clone size come from that table. The sample includes roughly 70,000 clones, approximately 90% of them seen just once. Sequencing used peripheral blood. The receptor was derived from a woman aged 70-85 years with acute or convalescent COVID-19. The genes are TRBV6-4 and TRBJ1-2, with TRBD1 matching 10 bases. The CDR3 spells CASSVTGGGSYGYTF. The CDR3 region has the DNA TGTGCCAGCAGTGTGACAGGGGGCGGCAGCTATGGCTACACCTTC.